This TCR beta chain originates from a study of control samples from healthy donors and cancer patients. Of note for this clone: The sample holds other DNA sequences that translate to the same CDR3.

Generated by immunoSEQ multiplex PCR, the TCRdb table keeps only in-frame clones and is missing some. The sample contains 75,000 to 90,000 clones, 89% of which appear only once. Sample: blood. The source is a man over 45 in good health.

This CDR3 reads CASERGRGLAGGNTGELFF. The CDR3 nucleotides read TGTGCCTCCGAGAGGGGGCGCGGACTAGCGGGGGGTAACACCGGGGAGCTGTTTTTT. This chain uses TRBV19 with TRBJ2-2, with 14 bases fitting TRBD2. Trimming took 11 bases from V and 2 from J; bases not matched to a gene: 16. The CDR3 is 19 residues long. Per germline, CDR1 LNHDA and CDR2 SQIVND (reference sequence).